The present T cell receptor beta chain was sequenced within a study of blood T cell repertoires in COVID-19. Study summary: Some COVID-19 samples were acute and others convalescent; all came from the United States, Italy and Spain.

Germline V gives CDR1 MNHEY, CDR2 SVGAGI. The CDR3 contains 15 residues. Trimming cost V 0 bases and J 4 bases; bases outside gene matches: 5. The data were produced by immunoSEQ multiplex PCR, yet TCRdb's version contains in-frame clones alone and is incomplete. The profile covers 160,000 or so clones, with approximately 91% appearing a single time and approximately 2.3% taken by the ten largest. The J gene is TRBJ2-7, the V gene TRBV6-5; 8 nucleotides line up with TRBD2. This receptor was obtained from a woman between 70 and 85 years old with acute or convalescent COVID-19. The sequencing input was peripheral blood. CDR3 sequence (DNA): TGTGCCAGCAGTTACTCGGAGACTAGCGTATACGAGCAGTACTTC. Protein: CASSYSETSVYEQYF.